The clone carrying this T cell receptor beta chain has a count of ten or more. What it binds is unknown. This sample is part of a study of T cells in Graves' hyperthyroidism and ophthalmopathy. Findings and caveats of the study: Researchers report that a 13 V-J model separated ophthalmopathy from stable hyperthyroidism.

Amplified regions were TCR beta CDR3 sequences from RNA transcripts. Primed by the HTBI set, a first-round RT-PCR was run on the TCR CDR3. MiXCR was run by TCRdb on the multiplex PCR reads, yielding one entry per CDR3 protein. The table includes about 420,000 distinct CDR3 sequences, 15% to 19% detected once. The TCR comes from a young woman with Graves' hyperthyroidism. The sample comprised blood.

CDR3 amino acids: CASSQAGVLETQYF. Here the CDR3 DNA reads TGTGCCAGCAGCCAAGCAGGGGTGTTGGAGACCCAGTACTTC. The chain links TRBV3-1 to TRBJ2-5; tentative D call: TRBD1 (6 bases). The V end was cut by 1 base, the J end by 5 bases, with 11 bases between. The V gene's germline CDR1 is LGHDT and CDR2 YNNKEL (reference sequence). This CDR3 region has 14 residues.